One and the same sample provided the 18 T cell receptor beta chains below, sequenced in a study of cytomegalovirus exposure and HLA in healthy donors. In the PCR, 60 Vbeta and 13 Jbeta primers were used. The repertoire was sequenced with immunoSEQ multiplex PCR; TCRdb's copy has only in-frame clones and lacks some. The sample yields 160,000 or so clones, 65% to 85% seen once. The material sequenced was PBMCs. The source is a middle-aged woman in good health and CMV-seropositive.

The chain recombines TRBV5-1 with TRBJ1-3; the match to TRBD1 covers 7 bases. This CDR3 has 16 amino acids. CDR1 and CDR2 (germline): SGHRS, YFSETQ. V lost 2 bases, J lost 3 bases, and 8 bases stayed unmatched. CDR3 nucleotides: TGCGCCAGCAGCTTACAAGCTACAGGGGTTGGAAACACCATATATTTT. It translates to CASSLQATGVGNTIYF.

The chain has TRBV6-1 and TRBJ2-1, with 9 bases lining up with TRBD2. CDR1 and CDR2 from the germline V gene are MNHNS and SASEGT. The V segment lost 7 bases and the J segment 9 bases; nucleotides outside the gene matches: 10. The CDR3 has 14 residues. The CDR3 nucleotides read TGTGCCAGCACCCCGGGACTAGCTCTACCTGAGCAGTTCTTC. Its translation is CASTPGLALPEQFF.

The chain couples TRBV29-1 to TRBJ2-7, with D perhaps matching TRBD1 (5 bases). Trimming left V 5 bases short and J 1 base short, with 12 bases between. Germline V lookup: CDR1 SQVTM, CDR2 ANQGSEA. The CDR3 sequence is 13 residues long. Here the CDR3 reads CSVRLGASYEQYF. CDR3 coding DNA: TGCAGCGTTCGGTTAGGGGCATCCTACGAGCAGTACTTC.

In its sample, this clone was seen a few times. CDR3 in DNA: TGCGCCAGCAGCCTCGGGACTAGCGGGGGTAGCACAGATACGCAGTATTTT. This sequence encodes CASSLGTSGGSTDTQYF. The J gene is TRBJ2-3, the V gene TRBV5-1; 14 bases match TRBD2. Germline CDR1 SGHRS, CDR2 YFSETQ. The length of the CDR3 is 17 residues. With 4 bases clipped from V and 0 bases from J, the junction kept 4 bases outside the gene matches.

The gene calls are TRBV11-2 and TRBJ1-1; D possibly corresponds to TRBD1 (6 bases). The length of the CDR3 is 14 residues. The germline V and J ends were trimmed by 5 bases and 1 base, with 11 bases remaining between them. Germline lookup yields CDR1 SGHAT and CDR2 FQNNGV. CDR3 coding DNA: TGTGCCAGCAGCCCGGTAGGGGGGAACACTGAAGCTTTCTTT. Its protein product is CASSPVGGNTEAFF.

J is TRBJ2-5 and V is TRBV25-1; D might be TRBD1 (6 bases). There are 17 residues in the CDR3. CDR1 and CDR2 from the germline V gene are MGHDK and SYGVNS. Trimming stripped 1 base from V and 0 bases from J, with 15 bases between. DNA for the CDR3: TGTGCCAGCAGTGAATTAGGGGTAGGGGACAACCAAGAGACCCAGTACTTC. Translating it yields CASSELGVGDNQETQYF.

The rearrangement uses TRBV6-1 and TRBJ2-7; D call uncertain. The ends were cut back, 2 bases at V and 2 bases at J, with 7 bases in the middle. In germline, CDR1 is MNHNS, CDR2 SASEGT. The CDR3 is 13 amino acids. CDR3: CASSEQVAYEQYF. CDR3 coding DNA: TGTGCCAGCAGTGAACAGGTAGCCTACGAGCAGTACTTC.

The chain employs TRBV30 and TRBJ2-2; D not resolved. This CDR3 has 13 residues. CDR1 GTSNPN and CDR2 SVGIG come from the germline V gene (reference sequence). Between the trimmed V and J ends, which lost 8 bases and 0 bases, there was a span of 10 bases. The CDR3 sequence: CAASESNTGELFF. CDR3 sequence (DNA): TGTGCCGCCTCAGAATCGAACACCGGGGAGCTGTTTTTT.

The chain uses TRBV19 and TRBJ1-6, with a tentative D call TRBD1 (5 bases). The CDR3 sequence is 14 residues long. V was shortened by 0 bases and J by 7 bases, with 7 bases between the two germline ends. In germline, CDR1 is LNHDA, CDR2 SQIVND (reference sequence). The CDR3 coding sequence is TGTGCCAGTAGTATAGAAGGGGCGAATTCACCCCTCCACTTT. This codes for CASSIEGANSPLHF.

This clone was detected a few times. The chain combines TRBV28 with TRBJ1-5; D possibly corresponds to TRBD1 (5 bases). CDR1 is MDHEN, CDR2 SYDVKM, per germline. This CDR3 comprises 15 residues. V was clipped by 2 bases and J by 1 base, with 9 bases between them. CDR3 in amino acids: CASSLGQGSNQPQHF. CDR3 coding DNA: TGTGCCAGCAGTTTAGGTCAGGGAAGCAATCAGCCCCAGCATTTT.

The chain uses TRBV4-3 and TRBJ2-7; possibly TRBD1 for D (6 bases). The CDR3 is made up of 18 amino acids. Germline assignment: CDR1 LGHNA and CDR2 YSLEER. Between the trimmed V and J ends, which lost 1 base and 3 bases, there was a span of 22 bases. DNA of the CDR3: TGCGCCAGCAGCCAAGCTGTAGGGGGTAATACCTTATTCTACGAGCAGTACTTC. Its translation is CASSQAVGGNTLFYEQYF.

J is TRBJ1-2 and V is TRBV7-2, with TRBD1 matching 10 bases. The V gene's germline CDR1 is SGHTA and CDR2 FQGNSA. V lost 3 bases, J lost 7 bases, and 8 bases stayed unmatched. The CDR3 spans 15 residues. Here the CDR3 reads CASSLNDRGLFGYTF. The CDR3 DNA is TGTGCCAGCAGCTTGAATGACAGGGGGCTTTTTGGCTACACCTTC.

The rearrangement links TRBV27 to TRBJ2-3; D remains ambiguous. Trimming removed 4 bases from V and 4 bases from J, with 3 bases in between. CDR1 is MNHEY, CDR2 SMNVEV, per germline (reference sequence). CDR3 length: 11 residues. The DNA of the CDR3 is TGTGCCAGCAGTTCGGCAGATACGCAGTATTTT. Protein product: CASSSADTQYF.

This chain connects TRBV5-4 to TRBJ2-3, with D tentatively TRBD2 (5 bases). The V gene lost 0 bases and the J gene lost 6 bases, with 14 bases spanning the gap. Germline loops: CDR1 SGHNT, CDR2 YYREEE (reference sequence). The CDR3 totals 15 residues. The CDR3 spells CASSLDQQLEDTQYF. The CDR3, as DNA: TGTGCCAGCAGCTTGGATCAGCAACTAGAGGATACGCAGTATTTT.

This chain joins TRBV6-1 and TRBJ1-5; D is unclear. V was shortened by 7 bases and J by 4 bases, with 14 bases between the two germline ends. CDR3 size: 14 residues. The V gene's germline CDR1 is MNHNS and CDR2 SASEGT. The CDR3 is CASTQTAINQPQHF. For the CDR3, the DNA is TGTGCCAGCACCCAGACTGCGATTAATCAGCCCCAGCATTTT.

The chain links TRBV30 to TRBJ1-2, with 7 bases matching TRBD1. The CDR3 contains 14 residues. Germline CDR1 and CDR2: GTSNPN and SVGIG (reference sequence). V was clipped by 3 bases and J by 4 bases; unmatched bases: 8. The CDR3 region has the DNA TGTGCCTGGAGCGGGACAGCGGGAGGCTATGGCTACACCTTC. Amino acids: CAWSGTAGGYGYTF.

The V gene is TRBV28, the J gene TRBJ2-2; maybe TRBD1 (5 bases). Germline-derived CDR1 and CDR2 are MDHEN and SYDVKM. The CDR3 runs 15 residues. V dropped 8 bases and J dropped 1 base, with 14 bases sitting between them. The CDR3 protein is CASWVGQGNTGELFF. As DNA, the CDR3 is TGTGCCAGCTGGGTGGGGCAGGGGAACACCGGGGAGCTGTTTTTT.

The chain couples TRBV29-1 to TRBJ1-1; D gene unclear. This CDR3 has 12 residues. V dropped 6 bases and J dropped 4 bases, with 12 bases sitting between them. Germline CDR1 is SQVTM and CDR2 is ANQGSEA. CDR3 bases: TGCAGCGTCAGCCCCGCGGGCACTGAAGCTTTCTTT. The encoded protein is CSVSPAGTEAFF.